This T cell receptor beta chain was obtained from a study of blood T cells in healthy people across ages (dated by TCRdb to the mid-2010s). Turning to the overall study: In model experiments, template switching captured about one uniquely barcoded TCR beta cDNA molecule for every two T cells. The study measured age-related changes in TCR beta repertoire diversity using deep sequencing normalized with unique cDNA molecular identifiers. Four age groups were formed from the donors: young (average approximately 15 years), middle-aged (around 41), aged (under 70) and long-lived (roughly 88). To avoid experimental bias, donors of different ages were spread randomly across the sequencing lanes. Two additional independent replicas of 1 million unique cDNA reads from the same blood draw were analyzed for two donors (one aged 18 to 30 and one aged 80 or older).

This clonotype appeared a few times. The target of this receptor is not known. No per-base quality is available; no much larger clone lies one base away. The 39 donors, aged roughly 6 to 95 years, were systemically healthy Caucasian individuals from Russia. Each donor gave 8 to 10 milliliters of peripheral blood, collected into EDTA-treated Vacutainer tubes. Ficoll-Paque density-gradient centrifugation was used to isolate PBMCs, with at least 6 million obtained per sample. Total RNA, at least 6 micrograms per sample, was extracted from PBMCs with Trizol reagent. For every donor, flow cytometry on a PBMC aliquot measured the percentage of naive CD45RAhigh/CD27high T cells. Taken from the germline V gene, the CDR1 and CDR2 loops are SGHVS and FNYEAQ. The junction shows trimming of 2 bases on V and 0 bases on J, plus 11 bases between the germline ends. The CDR3 spans 16 residues, from the cysteine through the phenylalanine. Left in the record is the CDR3 DNA by itself, 48 bases read in frame from the first base.

Libraries came from 5' RACE. A second about 7 to 11 cycle PCR used a sample-barcoded 5' primer and a J-beta primer mix. A template-switch 5' adaptor carrying 12 random nucleotides introduced a unique molecular identifier onto each TCR beta cDNA molecule. Each sample yielded at least 2.5 million CDR3-containing paired-end reads. All of the RNA was converted into first-strand cDNA using the Mint cDNA synthesis kit, with a TRBC-specific oligonucleotide serving as the primer. Following uracil-DNA glycosylase treatment, a first 18-cycle PCR with universal primers M1SS and BC2_uni_R was performed on all cDNA. For the original study's pipeline: For normalization, 1 million high-quality reads were randomly selected from each sample, with every read carrying a distinct molecular identifier. Instead of being binned into consensus sequences, reads with shared molecular identifiers were discarded. MiTCR, run with a Q25 quality threshold and the strictest error-elimination algorithm, handled CDR3 identification, clonotype clustering and error correction. A nonparametric unseen species model using Euler transformation provided a lower-bound estimate of total TCR beta diversity. The public sequencing data were trimmed at Q25 with fastp and processed into clonotypes with MiXCR by TCRdb, which kept only in-frame beta chains. Entries that share a CDR3 protein sequence are merged under the most common genes and DNA. The V and J calls reflect TCRdb's pipeline rather than the authors' work. Within this sample are 1.8 million or so distinct CDR3 sequences, with about two fifths of them counted one time only. The ten largest account for 20% to 25% of the sample.

Overall study outcomes, separate from this receptor: Total diversity estimates from one million sequenced T cells were considered lower bounds and underestimates. Since profiling was done on bulk unsorted PBMCs, naive and antigen-experienced compartments could not be conclusively compared. The long-lived group showed more naive CD4+ T cells, fewer expanded clones and increased TCR diversity than the aged group, suggesting age selection. Observed TCR beta diversity per million T cells fell roughly linearly with age, and a significant reduction was already apparent by age approximately 41. Donor CMV infection status was unknown, potentially confounding age-related changes in expanded clonotypes. Observed TCR beta diversity correlated strongly with the percentage of naive T cells measured by flow cytometry.

This clonotype was sampled from a human donor in good health. The material sequenced was blood. The chain is made from TRBV7-6 and TRBJ2-1; possibly the D gene is TRBD2, per 6 matching bases. The DNA is as follows: TGTGCCAGCAGCTTACTAGCGAGGAGCTCCTACAATGAGCAGTTCTTC. Its product reads: CASSLLARSSYNEQFF. Beyond the CDR3, the reference TRBV7-6 and TRBJ2-1 genes provide the residues; the full variable domain reads: GAGVSQSPRYKVTKRGQDVALRCDPISGHVSLYWYRQALGQGPEFLTYFNYEAQQDKSGLPNDRFSAERPEGSISTLTIQRTEQRDSAMYRCASSLLARSSYNEQFFGPGTRLTVL.